The clone carrying this T cell receptor beta chain appeared a few times. This specimen comes from a study of CD8+ T cells in alopecia areata. RNA extraction was followed by reverse transcription into cDNA, which acted as the sequencing template. Generated by immunoSEQ multiplex PCR, the TCRdb table keeps only in-frame clones and is missing some. The table records 60,000 to 85,000 clones, around 65% of them present only once. The CDR3 totals 16 residues. J was trimmed by 5 bases and V by 4 bases; bases with no gene match: 3. Germline CDR1 SGHVS, CDR2 FQNEAQ. The treatment was: oral pan-JAK inhibitor, 5-10 mg twice daily.

The clonotype comes from a human donor with alopecia areata. The input for sequencing was CD8+ T cells sorted from blood, taken at week 24, from a patient treated with tofacitinib. This chain links TRBV7-8 with TRBJ2-3, with 16 bases fitting TRBD2. The CDR3 sequence: CASSSGTSGGEDTQYF. The CDR3 nucleotides are TGTGCCAGCAGCTCCGGGACTAGCGGGGGGGAAGATACGCAGTATTTT. Filled out from reference TRBV7-8 and TRBJ2-3, the complete variable domain reads GAGVSQSPRYKVAKRGQDVALRCDPISGHVSLFWYQQALGQGPEFLTYFQNEAQLDKSGLPSDRFFAERPEGSVSTLKIQRTQQEDSAVYLCASSSGTSGGEDTQYFGPGTRLTVL.